This entry features one TCR beta chain sequence. Original processing notes: Estimates of nucleated cell counts were drawn from the amplification of reference gene primers. Clones were sequenced by immunoSEQ multiplex PCR, and TCRdb holds only the in-frame ones, with some missing. Clone size and V and J calls were adopted from that table, with D and trimming inferred from the DNA. The sample includes roughly 500,000 clones, about 91% of them seen just once. The data are from a study of blood T cell repertoires in COVID-19. Overall study context: The samples span acute and convalescent COVID-19 from the United States, Italy and Spain. From T cells, B-cell-depleted T cells, or PBMCs came the material, which was cDNA or gDNA.

Trimming took 6 bases from V and 4 from J, leaving 21 bases between them. CDR1 SQVTM and CDR2 ANQGSEA come from the germline V gene. The CDR3 consists of 15 residues. This TCR derives from a young man with COVID-19, enrolled during active disease. The V gene is TRBV29-1, the J gene TRBJ2-5; weak D call: TRBD1 (6 bases). Sequencing was carried out using peripheral blood. CDR3 amino acids: CSVGVQGSERETQYF. The CDR3 bases are TGCAGCGTAGGGGTACAGGGCTCGGAAAGAGAGACCCAGTACTTC.